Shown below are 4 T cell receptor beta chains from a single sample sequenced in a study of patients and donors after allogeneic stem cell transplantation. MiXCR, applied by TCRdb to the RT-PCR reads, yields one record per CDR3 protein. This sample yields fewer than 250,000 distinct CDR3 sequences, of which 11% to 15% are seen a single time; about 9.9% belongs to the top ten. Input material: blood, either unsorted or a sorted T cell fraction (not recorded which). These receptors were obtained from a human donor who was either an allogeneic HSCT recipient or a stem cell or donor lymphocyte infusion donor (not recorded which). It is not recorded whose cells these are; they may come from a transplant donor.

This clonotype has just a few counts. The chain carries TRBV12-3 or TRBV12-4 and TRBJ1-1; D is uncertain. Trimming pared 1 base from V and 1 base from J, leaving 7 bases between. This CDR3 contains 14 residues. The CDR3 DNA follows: TGTGCCAGCAGTTTAGGACACTCGAACACTGAAGCTTTCTTT. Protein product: CASSLGHSNTEAFF.

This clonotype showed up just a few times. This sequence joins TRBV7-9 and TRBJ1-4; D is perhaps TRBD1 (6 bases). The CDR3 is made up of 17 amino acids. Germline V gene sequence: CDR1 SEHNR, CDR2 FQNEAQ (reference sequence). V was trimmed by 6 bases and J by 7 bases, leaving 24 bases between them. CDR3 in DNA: TGTGCCAGCAGTTTACAGCGCAGGCAGGGGTCCGGTGAAAAACTGTTTTTT. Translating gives CASSLQRRQGSGEKLFF.

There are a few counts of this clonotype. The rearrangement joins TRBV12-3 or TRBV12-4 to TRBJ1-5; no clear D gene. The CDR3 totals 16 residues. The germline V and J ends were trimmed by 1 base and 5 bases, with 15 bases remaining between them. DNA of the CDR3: TGTGCCAGCAGTTTAGAGGGTTGGCGTGGGTATCAGCCCCAGCATTTT. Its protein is CASSLEGWRGYQPQHF.

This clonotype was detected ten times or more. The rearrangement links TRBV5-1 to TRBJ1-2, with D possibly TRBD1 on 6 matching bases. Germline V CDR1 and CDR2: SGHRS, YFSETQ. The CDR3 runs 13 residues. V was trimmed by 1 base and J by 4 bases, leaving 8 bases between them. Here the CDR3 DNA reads TGCGCCAGCAGCTTGACAGGGATCTATGGCTACACCTTC. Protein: CASSLTGIYGYTF. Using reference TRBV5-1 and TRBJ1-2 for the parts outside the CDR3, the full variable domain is KAGVTQTPRYLIKTRGQQVTLSCSPISGHRSVSWYQQTPGQGLQFLFEYFSETQRNKGNFPGRFSGRQFSNSRSEMNVSTLELGDSALYLCASSLTGIYGYTFGSGTRLTVV.